This passage covers 18 T cell receptor beta chains from one sample sequenced in a study of blood T cell repertoires in COVID-19. The method was immunoSEQ multiplex PCR; TCRdb's version includes in-frame clones alone and lacks a portion of them. The data contain a few hundred thousand clones, 84% of them seen just once; the ten biggest clones take up around 6.5%. What was sequenced was PBMCs or T cells enriched from blood (not recorded which). The receptors stem from a woman in her thirties or forties who had recovered from COVID-19.

This chain links TRBV5-4 with TRBJ2-6; D is unresolved. Germline lookup yields CDR1 SGHNT and CDR2 YYREEE (reference sequence). The germline V and J ends were trimmed by 3 bases and 4 bases, with 11 bases remaining between them. The CDR3 runs 15 residues. CDR3: CASSSLNNGANVLTF. Written as DNA, the CDR3 is TGTGCCAGCAGCTCATTAAACAACGGGGCCAACGTCCTGACTTTC.

Here the CDR3 DNA reads TGTGCCAGCAGTACATCTTCCCAAGAGACCCAGTACTTC. This translates into CASSTSSQETQYF. The chain uses TRBV12-3 or TRBV12-4 and TRBJ2-5; no definite D call. The ends were cut back, 5 bases at V and 1 base at J, with 8 bases in the middle. The CDR3 is made up of 13 amino acids.

The chain is built from TRBV5-5 and TRBJ2-2, with TRBD2 matching over 8 bases. Germline assignment: CDR1 SGHKS and CDR2 YYEKEE (reference sequence). V dropped 1 base and J dropped 5; count of bases not matched to a gene: 7. This CDR3 spans 16 amino acids. The CDR3 region is CASSLRPGGRTGELFF. As DNA, the CDR3 is TGTGCCAGCAGCTTGAGACCGGGAGGGCGAACCGGGGAGCTGTTTTTT.

The CDR3 DNA follows: TGCGCCAGTCTGCAGGGCACTGAAGCTTTCTTT. This sequence encodes CASLQGTEAFF. The chain uses TRBV5-1 and TRBJ1-1; a weak D match, TRBD1 (5 bases). Trimming left V 8 bases short and J 4 bases short, with 9 bases between. Looked up from germline, CDR1 is SGHRS and CDR2 is YFSETQ. The CDR3 totals 11 residues.

The chain links TRBV19 to TRBJ1-1; no clear D. The CDR3 spans 13 residues. Trimming shortened V by 5 bases and J by 1 base, and 8 bases separated the two germline ends. The germline V gene encodes CDR1 LNHDA and CDR2 SQIVND (reference sequence). The CDR3 region is CASSWGANTEAFF. CDR3 bases: TGTGCCAGTAGTTGGGGAGCGAACACTGAAGCTTTCTTT.

The chain carries TRBV28 and TRBJ2-7; TRBD2 is a possible D gene (6 bases). The germline CDR1 and CDR2 sequences are MDHEN and SYDVKM. This CDR3 is built from 15 residues. The ends were cut back, 6 bases at V and 2 bases at J, with 17 bases in the middle. CDR3 in amino acids: CASSPSLAATYEQYF. CDR3 nucleotide sequence: TGTGCCAGCAGCCCCTCCTTAGCGGCTACCTACGAGCAGTACTTC.

The CDR3 sequence: CASSSLAGWGAYEQYF. Here the CDR3 DNA reads TGTGCCAGCAGCTCCCTAGCGGGATGGGGGGCCTACGAGCAGTACTTC. This chain uses TRBV7-2 with TRBJ2-7, with TRBD2 matching 9 bases. The germline gives CDR1 SGHTA, CDR2 FQGNSA. The CDR3 spans 16 residues. Trimming removed 4 bases from V and 2 bases from J; junction bases left unmatched: 9.

V usage is TRBV24-1 and J usage is TRBJ1-2; possibly TRBD1 for D (6 bases). V lost 4 bases, J lost 2 bases, and 7 bases lay in between. The CDR3 is made up of 13 amino acids. Germline V gives CDR1 KGHDR, CDR2 SFDVKD. CDR3 sequence: CATSEGTNYGYTF. DNA for the CDR3: TGTGCCACCAGTGAAGGGACAAACTATGGCTACACCTTC.

This clone was counted a few times. The gene calls are TRBV18 and TRBJ1-2; D ambiguous. V dropped 6 bases and J dropped 3 bases, with 17 bases sitting between them. The germline V gene has CDR1 KGHSH and CDR2 LQKENI. The CDR3 runs to 15 residues. CDR3 sequence: CASSPPPGTHYGYTF. The CDR3 DNA reads TGTGCCAGCTCCCCTCCCCCGGGAACCCACTATGGCTACACCTTC.

The chain couples TRBV24-1 to TRBJ2-1, with 10 bases fitting TRBD2. V shed 5 bases, J shed 4 bases, and the junction held 10 bases outside the gene matches. There are 17 residues in the CDR3. Germline V gives CDR1 KGHDR, CDR2 SFDVKD. Here the CDR3 reads CATSGSSGSRGYNEQFF. In DNA, the CDR3 is TGTGCCACCAGTGGTTCTAGCGGGAGCCGCGGGTACAATGAGCAGTTCTTC.

This clone was detected once. The rearrangement links TRBV5-1 to TRBJ2-6, with 7 nucleotides matching TRBD1. CDR1 is SGHRS, CDR2 YFSETQ, per germline. The CDR3 runs 14 residues. V lost 2 bases to trimming and J lost 11 bases; unmatched junction nucleotides: 7. CDR3 in amino acids: CASSFNRGTDVLTF. The CDR3 DNA reads as TGCGCCAGCAGCTTCAACAGGGGTACGGACGTCCTGACTTTC.

The chain combines TRBV5-6 with TRBJ1-5; TRBD1 matches 7 bases. There are 16 residues in the CDR3. V was clipped by 1 base and J by 4 bases; unmatched bases: 8. Germline assignment: CDR1 SGHDT and CDR2 YYEEEE. This CDR3 reads CASSLTGTEWNQPQHF. The CDR3 DNA follows: TGTGCCAGCAGCTTGACCGGGACAGAATGGAATCAGCCCCAGCATTTT.

The CDR3 DNA sequence: TGTGCCAGCAGTGTCTTAGACAGGGGCACTGAAGCTTTCTTT. This translates into CASSVLDRGTEAFF. The rearrangement links TRBV6-1 to TRBJ1-1; 8 nucleotides align to TRBD1. This CDR3 is 14 amino acids long. Germline assignment: CDR1 MNHNS and CDR2 SASEGT. Losses at the gene ends were 4 bases for V and 4 bases for J; bases not matched to a gene: 5.

V gene TRBV9 combines with J gene TRBJ1-1; D might be TRBD1 (5 bases). Per germline, CDR1 SGDLS and CDR2 YYNGEE. V was trimmed by 4 bases and J by 1 base, leaving 11 bases between them. This CDR3 contains 14 residues. CDR3 coding DNA: TGTGCCAGCAGCAAGGCGACAGCGAACACTGAAGCTTTCTTT. Residues: CASSKATANTEAFF.

This sequence joins TRBV7-8 and TRBJ2-2; 8 nucleotides line up with TRBD2. The CDR3 runs 16 residues. The V gene's germline CDR1 is SGHVS and CDR2 FQNEAQ. J was trimmed by 3 bases and V by 3 bases; bases with no gene match: 6. CDR3 coding DNA: TGTGCCAGCAGCTTCCCGGGAGGGCATGACACCGGGGAGCTGTTTTTT. As protein: CASSFPGGHDTGELFF.

V is TRBV7-2 and J is TRBJ1-2, with 8 bases matching TRBD1. The junction had 5 bases not matched to a gene; V was cut back by 0 bases and J by 5 bases. This CDR3 comprises 15 residues. Germline V lookup: CDR1 SGHTA, CDR2 FQGNSA. The CDR3 coding sequence is TGTGCCAGCAGCTTAGCGGTGCAGGGGGCATATGGCTACACCTTC. Translated, it gives CASSLAVQGAYGYTF. Full variable domain (outside the CDR3, taken from reference TRBV7-2 and TRBJ1-2): GAGVSQSPSNKVTEKGKDVELRCDPISGHTALYWYRQSLGQGLEFLIYFQGNSAPDKSGLPSDRFSAERTGGSVSTLTIQRTQQEDSAVYLCASSLAVQGAYGYTFGSGTRLTVV.

This clone was observed a single time. The chain recombines TRBV6-5 with TRBJ2-2, with D possibly being TRBD1 (6 bases). Per the germline V gene, CDR1 is MNHEY and CDR2 is SVGAGI. CDR3 length equals 15 residues. V dropped 4 bases and J dropped 2 bases, with 11 bases sitting between them. The DNA of the CDR3 is TGTGCCAGCAGTTCAGGGGCGCAAAACACCGGGGAGCTGTTTTTT. This sequence encodes CASSSGAQNTGELFF.

The chain uses TRBV12-3 or TRBV12-4 and TRBJ1-1; D unclear. The CDR3 contains 12 residues. Deletions cut 6 bases from V and 4 bases from J, with 9 bases between. CDR3 in amino acids: CASSPGGTEAFF. CDR3 sequence (DNA): TGTGCCAGCAGCCCAGGTGGCACTGAAGCTTTCTTT.